This T cell receptor (beta chain) was retrieved from a study of CDR3 diversity in severe acne. The V end lost 5 bases, the J end lost 0 bases, and 7 bases lay between the germline ends. Per the germline V gene, CDR1 is SEHNR and CDR2 is FQNEAQ (reference sequence). CDR3 length: 13 amino acids. TCRdb analysed the PCR reads with MiXCR anew, one entry per CDR3 protein. This table has roughly 100,000 distinct CDR3 sequences, roughly 51% appearing once. The clonotype was recovered from a male donor with acne. The V call is TRBV7-9, the J call TRBJ2-5, with TRBD1 as a possible D gene (6 bases). The sequenced material came from blood. CDR3 nucleotide sequence: TGTGCCAGCAGCGACAGGAACCAAGAGACCCAGTACTTC. Its translation is CASSDRNQETQYF.